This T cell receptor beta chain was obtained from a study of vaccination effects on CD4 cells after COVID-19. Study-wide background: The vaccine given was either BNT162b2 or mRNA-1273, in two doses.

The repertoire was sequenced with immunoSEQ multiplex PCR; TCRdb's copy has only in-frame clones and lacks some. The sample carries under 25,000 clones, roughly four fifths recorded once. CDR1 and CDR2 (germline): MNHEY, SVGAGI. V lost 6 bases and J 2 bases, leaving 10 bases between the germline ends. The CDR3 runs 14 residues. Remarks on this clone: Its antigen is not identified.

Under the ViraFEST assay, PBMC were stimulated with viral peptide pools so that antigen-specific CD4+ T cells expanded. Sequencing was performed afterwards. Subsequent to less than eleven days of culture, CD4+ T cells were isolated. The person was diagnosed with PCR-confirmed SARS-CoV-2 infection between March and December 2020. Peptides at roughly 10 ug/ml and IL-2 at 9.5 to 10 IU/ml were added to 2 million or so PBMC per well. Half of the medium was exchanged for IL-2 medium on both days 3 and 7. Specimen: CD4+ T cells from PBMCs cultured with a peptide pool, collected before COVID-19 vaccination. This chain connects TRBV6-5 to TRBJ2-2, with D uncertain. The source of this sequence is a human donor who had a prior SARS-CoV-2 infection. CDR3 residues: CASSFAQNTGELFF. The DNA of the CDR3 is TGTGCCAGCAGCTTCGCTCAAAACACCGGGGAGCTGTTTTTT.